This T cell receptor (beta chain) was sequenced in a study of blood T cell repertoires in COVID-19. As for the study in general: Donors in the United States, Italy and Spain gave samples during acute or convalescent COVID-19. T cells, B-cell-depleted T cells, or PBMCs provided the cDNA or gDNA that served as material.

The CDR3 extends over 16 amino acids. Germline values: CDR1 SGHRS, CDR2 YFSETQ. With 1 base clipped from V and 3 bases from J, the junction kept 5 bases outside the gene matches. The repertoire was sequenced with immunoSEQ multiplex PCR; TCRdb's copy has only in-frame clones and lacks some. The sample has more than 150,000 clones; 70% to 90% are singletons. The clonotype originates from a woman of 80 years or more with acute or convalescent COVID-19. What was sequenced was peripheral blood. This chain links TRBV5-1 with TRBJ2-7; the match to TRBD1 covers 12 bases. CDR3 in DNA: TGCGCCAGCAGCTTGCAGGGACAGGGGGCCGGCTACGAGCAGTACTTC. Translating it yields CASSLQGQGAGYEQYF.